The clone carrying this T cell receptor (beta chain) was observed a few times. Its specificity is not known. The data were taken from a study of regulatory T cells in long-lasting Graves disease. About the research overall: In persistent Graves' disease, antithyroid drugs had been taken for over 5 years and TSH receptor antibodies stayed positive.

Time point meaning: persistent/refractory GD, antithyroid drugs over 5 years with positive TRAb. Making the TCR library involved RNA that had been extracted from PBMCs. The germline V gene encodes CDR1 MGHRA and CDR2 YSYEKL. The CDR3 runs to 15 residues. V was clipped by 0 bases and J by 7 bases, with 16 bases between them. The study, taken as a whole, reports: Newly diagnosed patients shared 750 to 1,000 public clonotypes; persistent patients shared around 2,800. TRBV28, TRBJ1-2 and TRBJ2-5 emerged as the favored segments in persistent disease. Thyroid tissue was not sampled; only peripheral blood was.

CDR3 regions were amplified by Arm-PCR using iRepertoire HTBI primers to build TCR beta libraries. MiXCR, applied by TCRdb to the multiplex PCR reads, yields one record per CDR3 protein. The sample lists hundreds of thousands of distinct CDR3 sequences, around 20% occurring once. The receptor was isolated from a female donor with Graves disease. Sequenced here: peripheral blood mononuclear cells (PBMCs), sampled when the disease was refractory, from a patient treated with antithyroid drugs. V and J are TRBV4-1 and TRBJ2-7; possibly TRBD2 for D (5 bases). CDR3 residues: CASSQDGPAVGEQYF. As DNA, the CDR3 is TGCGCCAGCAGCCAAGATGGGCCAGCGGTGGGGGAGCAGTACTTC.